Listed below are T cell receptor beta chains from one sample, sequenced in a study of cytomegalovirus exposure and HLA in healthy donors. The protocol was immunoSEQ multiplex PCR, while the TCRdb copy is restricted to in-frame clones and leaves out a portion. This sample yields 100,000 or so clones, of which 70% to 85% are seen a single time; 1.2% belongs to the top ten. The sequenced sample was PBMCs. Receptors originate from a young woman in good health and CMV-seronegative. The conserved cysteine and the conserved F or W are not part of the CDR3 here.

V gene	J gene	CDR3 protein
TRBV9	TRBJ2-2	ASSARTWGAGELF
TRBV11-2	TRBJ2-7	ASSSLAGGTYEQY
TRBV18	TRBJ1-1	ASSLQGARTEAF
TRBV6-1	TRBJ2-7	ASSGNRVSYEQY
TRBV19	TRBJ1-5	ASRGARPYSNQPQH
TRBV5-6	TRBJ2-2	ASSLGARHTGELF
TRBV5-5	TRBJ2-2	ASSLTVTGELF
TRBV12-2	TRBJ2-5	ASRLIPGGTQY
TRBV4-2	TRBJ2-6	ASSETQVNSGANVLT
TRBV19	TRBJ1-1	ASSSQTGDTEAF